The 7 T cell receptor beta chains in this list originate from one sample, sequenced in a study of patients and donors after allogeneic stem cell transplantation. TCRdb reprocessed the RT-PCR reads via MiXCR and lists one record per CDR3 protein. Of about 200,000 distinct CDR3 sequences in the sample, about 37% were seen once. Material for sequencing was blood, either unsorted or a sorted T cell fraction (not recorded which). These receptor sequences come from a human donor who was either an allogeneic HSCT recipient or a stem cell or donor lymphocyte infusion donor (not recorded which). It is not recorded whose cells these are; they may come from a transplant donor.

CDR3 sequence: CASSYLSRVGREPQHF. As DNA, the CDR3 is TGTGCCAGCAGTTACTTGTCGAGGGTTGGGCGAGAGCCCCAGCATTTT. The chain has TRBV6-2 or TRBV6-3 and TRBJ1-5; D unresolved. Germline CDR1 is MNHEY and CDR2 is SVGEGT. V was shortened by 1 base and J by 8 bases, with 18 bases between the two germline ends. The length of the CDR3 is 16 residues.

This clonotype was seen only a few times. V gene TRBV7-2 combines with J gene TRBJ2-3; unclear D gene. V gave up 4 bases and J gave up 6 bases, with 11 bases separating them. Germline V lookup: CDR1 SGHTA, CDR2 FQGNSA. The CDR3 contains 13 residues. This chain's CDR3 is CASSSVWGDTQYF. The CDR3 DNA is TGTGCCAGCAGCTCCGTATGGGGTGATACGCAGTATTTT.

The CDR3: CASSLSSEQETQYF. CDR3 coding DNA: TGCGCCAGCAGCCTGTCGTCAGAACAAGAGACCCAGTACTTC. The chain joins TRBV5-1 to TRBJ2-5, with D unclear. CDR3 length equals 14 residues. The V gene's germline CDR1 is SGHRS and CDR2 YFSETQ. Trimming stripped 4 bases from V and 2 bases from J, with 12 bases between.

This clonotype has only a few counts. The J gene is TRBJ1-4, the V gene TRBV5-6; 7 bases match TRBD1. CDR3 length equals 16 residues. Germline V gives CDR1 SGHDT, CDR2 YYEEEE. V lost 2 bases to trimming and J lost 7 bases; unmatched junction nucleotides: 11. CDR3 amino acids: CASSFLDRVLGEKLFF. CDR3 bases: TGTGCCAGCAGCTTTCTCGACAGGGTATTGGGTGAAAAACTGTTTTTT.

The chain combines TRBV5-5 with TRBJ1-4; a possible D gene is TRBD1 (6 bases). This CDR3 has 16 amino acids. Germline CDR1 reads SGHKS; CDR2 reads YYEKEE (reference sequence). The V gene lost 4 bases and the J gene lost 7 bases, with 20 bases spanning the gap. This CDR3 reads CASSPRGTGSSEKLFF. The CDR3 nucleotides are TGTGCCAGCAGCCCACGGGGTACAGGGAGTTCTGAAAAACTGTTTTTT. Full variable domain (missing parts from reference TRBV5-5 and TRBJ1-4): DAGVTQSPTHLIKTRGQQVTLRCSPISGHKSVSWYQQVLGQGPQFIFQYYEKEERGRGNFPDRFSARQFPNYSSELNVNALLLGDSALYLCASSPRGTGSSEKLFFGSGTQLSVL.

This sequence joins TRBV18 and TRBJ1-1; D is uncertain. Deletions cut 1 base from V and 0 bases from J, with 12 bases between. The length of the CDR3 is 16 residues. Germline loops: CDR1 KGHSH, CDR2 LQKENI. CDR3 sequence (DNA): TGTGCCAGCTCACCACTCGTGGGCCTGATGAACACTGAAGCTTTCTTT. It is translated as CASSPLVGLMNTEAFF. The full variable domain, rest sourced from reference TRBV18 and TRBJ1-1, is NAGVMQNPRHLVRRRGQEARLRCSPMKGHSHVYWYRQLPEEGLKFMVYLQKENIIDESGMPKERFSAEFPKEGPSILRIQQVVRGDSAAYFCASSPLVGLMNTEAFFGQGTRLTVV.

This clonotype was seen a few times. V and J are TRBV20-1 and TRBJ2-3; 7 bases are a match to TRBD1. CDR3 length: 14 residues. Trimming removed 6 bases from V and 4 bases from J; junction bases left unmatched: 10. CDR1 is DFQATT and CDR2 is SNEGSKA in the germline V gene (reference sequence). The chain's CDR3 is CSAPGTATADTQYF. The CDR3 DNA reads TGCAGTGCCCCTGGGACAGCCACAGCAGATACGCAGTATTTT.